These T cell receptor beta chains were read from a single sample in a study of blood T cell repertoires in COVID-19. Data came from immunoSEQ multiplex PCR; TCRdb stores just in-frame clones and leaves some out. This table holds around 74,000 clones, around 88% found once. The specimen sequenced was peripheral blood. Every receptor here comes from a man between 25 and 39 years old with acute or convalescent COVID-19. The CDR3 runs from the conserved cysteine through the conserved F or W. Fields, in order: clone size, V gene, D gene, J gene, CDR3 protein, CDR3 DNA. D genes are given only for firm matches. Only part of the rows carry a size: once, few, many, or a class if the clone is expanded.

clone_size: once; v_call: TRBV3-1/TRBV3-2; d_call: TRBD2; j_call: TRBJ2-7; cdr3_aa: CASSPIAGESSEQYF; cdr3_nt: TGTGCCAGCAGTCCAATTGCGGGAGAATCCTCCGAGCAGTACTTC
clone_size: NA; v_call: TRBV5-1; d_call: NA; j_call: TRBJ2-5; cdr3_aa: CASSFQRNQETQYF; cdr3_nt: TGCGCCAGCAGCTTTCAGCGGAACCAAGAGACCCAGTACTTC
clone_size: NA; v_call: TRBV6-6; d_call: NA; j_call: TRBJ1-6; cdr3_aa: CASSRPGDSPLHF; cdr3_nt: TGTGCCAGCAGTCGCCCAGGGGATTCACCCCTCCACTTT
clone_size: NA; v_call: TRBV6-6; d_call: NA; j_call: TRBJ2-1; cdr3_aa: CASAVGPYNEQFF; cdr3_nt: TGTGCCAGCGCCGTTGGCCCTTACAATGAGCAGTTCTTC
clone_size: few; v_call: TRBV20-1; d_call: NA; j_call: TRBJ2-7; cdr3_aa: CSASPGYSYEQYF; cdr3_nt: TGCAGTGCTAGTCCAGGATACTCCTACGAGCAGTACTTC
clone_size: once; v_call: TRBV19; d_call: NA; j_call: TRBJ1-4; cdr3_aa: CASRVNREEKLFF; cdr3_nt: TGTGCCAGTAGAGTAAACCGGGAGGAAAAACTGTTTTTT
clone_size: NA; v_call: TRBV28; d_call: NA; j_call: TRBJ1-6; cdr3_aa: CASSLTGPNSPLHF; cdr3_nt: TGTGCCAGCAGTTTGACGGGTCCGAATTCACCCCTCCACTTT
clone_size: NA; v_call: TRBV5-1; d_call: NA; j_call: TRBJ2-2; cdr3_aa: CASSFSKTGELFF; cdr3_nt: TGCGCCAGCAGCTTTAGCAAAACCGGGGAGCTGTTTTTT
clone_size: NA; v_call: TRBV7-9; d_call: NA; j_call: TRBJ2-2; cdr3_aa: CTSRRGDTTGELFF; cdr3_nt: TGTACCAGCAGAAGGGGCGATACCACCGGGGAGCTGTTTTTT
clone_size: NA; v_call: TRBV7-6; d_call: NA; j_call: TRBJ2-3; cdr3_aa: CASSKVPSIGGSTDTQYF; cdr3_nt: TGTGCCAGCAGCAAAGTTCCTTCAATCGGAGGCAGCACAGATACGCAGTATTTT
clone_size: NA; v_call: TRBV5-1; d_call: TRBD1; j_call: TRBJ2-3; cdr3_aa: CASSLDGQDRSLPDTQYF; cdr3_nt: TGCGCCAGCAGCTTAGACGGACAGGATCGATCCCTCCCAGATACGCAGTATTTT
clone_size: NA; v_call: TRBV20-1; d_call: NA; j_call: TRBJ2-7; cdr3_aa: CSCVQFHEQYF; cdr3_nt: TGCAGTTGCGTACAGTTCCACGAGCAGTACTTC
clone_size: NA; v_call: TRBV5-6; d_call: NA; j_call: TRBJ2-1; cdr3_aa: CASSQQLSGSYNEQFF; cdr3_nt: TGTGCCAGCAGCCAACAGTTGAGTGGGTCCTACAATGAGCAGTTCTTC
clone_size: NA; v_call: TRBV15; d_call: NA; j_call: TRBJ1-5; cdr3_aa: CATSAEQGQVPQHF; cdr3_nt: TGTGCCACCAGCGCAGAGCAGGGGCAGGTGCCCCAGCATTTT
clone_size: NA; v_call: TRBV6-1; d_call: NA; j_call: TRBJ1-3; cdr3_aa: CASSELPERTLRNTIYF; cdr3_nt: TGTGCCAGCAGTGAATTACCGGAACGGACACTGCGAAACACCATATATTTT
clone_size: NA; v_call: TRBV29-1; d_call: NA; j_call: TRBJ2-1; cdr3_aa: CSALPISSYNEQFF; cdr3_nt: TGCAGCGCCCTTCCGATCAGCTCCTACAATGAGCAGTTCTTC
clone_size: NA; v_call: TRBV28; d_call: NA; j_call: TRBJ1-1; cdr3_aa: CASAGGDLTGYTEAFF; cdr3_nt: TGTGCCAGCGCGGGGGGTGACCTTACAGGGTACACTGAAGCTTTCTTT
clone_size: NA; v_call: TRBV3-1/TRBV3-2; d_call: NA; j_call: TRBJ1-5; cdr3_aa: CASSPLPVSNQPQHF; cdr3_nt: TGTGCCAGCAGCCCCCTGCCGGTTAGCAATCAGCCCCAGCATTTT
clone_size: NA; v_call: TRBV7-2; d_call: NA; j_call: TRBJ2-7; cdr3_aa: CASSLGGTDYEQYF; cdr3_nt: TGTGCCAGCAGCCTTGGGGGGACAGACTACGAGCAGTACTTC
clone_size: NA; v_call: TRBV10-3; d_call: TRBD1; j_call: TRBJ1-6; cdr3_aa: CAITGGNNSPLHF; cdr3_nt: TGTGCCATCACAGGGGGCAATAATTCACCCCTCCACTTT
clone_size: few; v_call: TRBV10-3; d_call: NA; j_call: TRBJ1-2; cdr3_aa: CAISGQGTAYTF; cdr3_nt: TGTGCCATCAGTGGGCAGGGGACGGCCTACACCTTC
clone_size: NA; v_call: TRBV19; d_call: TRBD2; j_call: TRBJ2-3; cdr3_aa: CASSPRRGGSTDTQYF; cdr3_nt: TGTGCCAGTAGTCCCCGGAGGGGCGGGAGTACAGATACGCAGTATTTT
clone_size: NA; v_call: TRBV5-1; d_call: NA; j_call: TRBJ1-6; cdr3_aa: CASSIQGSSPLHF; cdr3_nt: TGCGCCAGCAGCATACAGGGAAGTTCACCCCTCCACTTT
clone_size: once; v_call: TRBV9; d_call: TRBD1; j_call: TRBJ2-1; cdr3_aa: CASSLTGGHNEQFF; cdr3_nt: TGTGCCAGCAGCTTGACAGGGGGCCACAATGAGCAGTTCTTC
clone_size: NA; v_call: TRBV19; d_call: NA; j_call: TRBJ1-5; cdr3_aa: CASSKPSRGKPQHF; cdr3_nt: TGTGCCAGTAGCAAACCATCCCGAGGGAAACCCCAGCATTTT
clone_size: NA; v_call: TRBV4-1; d_call: TRBD2; j_call: TRBJ2-2; cdr3_aa: CASSQGDLAGGGTGELFF; cdr3_nt: TGCGCCAGCAGCCAAGGGGACTTAGCGGGAGGGGGCACCGGGGAGCTGTTTTTT
clone_size: NA; v_call: TRBV12-3/TRBV12-4; d_call: NA; j_call: TRBJ1-1; cdr3_aa: CASSPPGVTEAFF; cdr3_nt: TGTGCCAGCAGTCCCCCCGGGGTCACTGAAGCTTTCTTT
clone_size: NA; v_call: TRBV7-2; d_call: NA; j_call: TRBJ1-1; cdr3_aa: CASSIRGNTEAFF; cdr3_nt: TGTGCCAGCAGCATCAGGGGGAACACTGAAGCTTTCTTT
clone_size: NA; v_call: TRBV10-1; d_call: NA; j_call: TRBJ2-3; cdr3_aa: CASSKGSGKNTQYF; cdr3_nt: TGCGCCAGCAGCAAGGGTTCCGGGAAGAATACGCAGTATTTT
clone_size: NA; v_call: TRBV13; d_call: TRBD2; j_call: TRBJ2-1; cdr3_aa: CASSLVSGRAIYNEQFF; cdr3_nt: TGTGCCAGCAGCTTAGTGTCCGGGAGGGCTATATACAATGAGCAGTTCTTC
clone_size: NA; v_call: TRBV28; d_call: NA; j_call: TRBJ2-1; cdr3_aa: CASNEGLSNEQFF; cdr3_nt: TGTGCCAGCAATGAGGGATTAAGCAATGAGCAGTTCTTC
clone_size: NA; v_call: TRBV5-1; d_call: TRBD2; j_call: TRBJ2-1; cdr3_aa: CASQISGSYNEQFF; cdr3_nt: TGCGCCAGTCAAATTAGCGGGAGTTACAATGAGCAGTTCTTC
clone_size: NA; v_call: TRBV6-5; d_call: TRBD1; j_call: TRBJ2-7; cdr3_aa: CASRPGTGGAYEQYF; cdr3_nt: TGTGCCAGCAGACCCGGGACAGGGGGAGCGTACGAGCAGTACTTC
clone_size: NA; v_call: TRBV6-5; d_call: TRBD1; j_call: TRBJ1-5; cdr3_aa: CASIAGGQGGQPQHF; cdr3_nt: TGTGCCAGCATTGCGGGGGGACAGGGAGGTCAGCCCCAGCATTTT
clone_size: NA; v_call: TRBV10-3; d_call: TRBD1; j_call: TRBJ2-7; cdr3_aa: CAISDQEWTGTDF; cdr3_nt: TGTGCCATCAGTGACCAAGAGTGGACAGGGACAGACTTC
clone_size: once; v_call: TRBV7-2; d_call: TRBD2; j_call: TRBJ2-7; cdr3_aa: CASSTSGTSSYEQYF; cdr3_nt: TGTGCCAGCAGCACATCCGGGACTAGCAGCTACGAGCAGTACTTC
clone_size: NA; v_call: TRBV7-9; d_call: NA; j_call: TRBJ1-3; cdr3_aa: CASSLQSGSGNTIYF; cdr3_nt: TGTGCCAGCAGCTTACAGTCTGGCTCTGGAAACACCATATATTTT
clone_size: NA; v_call: TRBV4-1; d_call: NA; j_call: TRBJ1-6; cdr3_aa: CASSQDALPTGLNSPLHF; cdr3_nt: TGCGCCAGCAGCCAAGATGCCCTCCCGACAGGTTTGAATTCACCCCTCCACTTT
clone_size: NA; v_call: TRBV28; d_call: TRBD2; j_call: TRBJ2-1; cdr3_aa: CASSFWSGRVEQFF; cdr3_nt: TGTGCCAGCAGTTTTTGGAGCGGGAGGGTTGAGCAGTTCTTC
clone_size: NA; v_call: TRBV25-1; d_call: NA; j_call: TRBJ1-5; cdr3_aa: CASSESRVSNQPQHF; cdr3_nt: TGTGCCAGCAGTGAATCCAGGGTTAGCAATCAGCCCCAGCATTTT
clone_size: once; v_call: TRBV27; d_call: NA; j_call: TRBJ1-4; cdr3_aa: CASSPGVGARNEKLFF; cdr3_nt: TGTGCCAGCAGCCCCGGCGTTGGTGCGCGGAATGAAAAACTGTTTTTT
clone_size: NA; v_call: TRBV20-1; d_call: NA; j_call: TRBJ2-2; cdr3_aa: CSASSVNTGELFF; cdr3_nt: TGCAGTGCGAGTAGCGTAAACACCGGGGAGCTGTTTTTT
clone_size: once; v_call: TRBV25-1; d_call: TRBD2; j_call: TRBJ2-1; cdr3_aa: CASSNPGLAIF; cdr3_nt: TGTGCCAGCAGTAACCCGGGACTAGCGATCTTC
clone_size: NA; v_call: TRBV9; d_call: TRBD2; j_call: TRBJ2-2; cdr3_aa: CASSATSGRGNTGELFF; cdr3_nt: TGTGCCAGCAGCGCGACTAGCGGGAGAGGAAACACCGGGGAGCTGTTTTTT